Presented here are 3 T cell receptor beta chains from one specimen sequenced in a study of Ad26.COV2.S vaccination and SARS-CoV-2 variants. Noted treatment: over 15 received Ad26.COV2.S at low or high dose, single or two shots; roughly 5 received placebo; per-sample allocation not given. Day 63 after the first vaccine or placebo injection was the time point for sampling. Assay used: immunoSEQ multiplex PCR; TCRdb lists only in-frame clones, some missing. The table includes around 300,000 clones, about 87% detected once. The sequences come from peripheral blood, collected in a trial of Ad26.COV2.S vaccine versus placebo. The receptors derive from a person between 18 and 65 years old who received the Ad26.COV2.S COVID-19 vaccine or a placebo.

This chain joins TRBV5-6 and TRBJ1-1; D is uncertain. The CDR3 spans 13 residues. Germline CDR1 and CDR2: SGHDT and YYEEEE. The V end lost 2 bases, the J end lost 2 bases, and 7 bases lay between the germline ends. The CDR3, as DNA: TGTGCCAGCAGCTTAGTTATTAACACTGAAGCTTTCTTT. Translation: CASSLVINTEAFF. The entire variable domain, with the rest obtained from reference TRBV5-6 and TRBJ1-1, is as follows: DAGVTQSPTHLIKTRGQQVTLRCSPKSGHDTVSWYQQALGQGPQFIFQYYEEEERQRGNFPDRFSGHQFPNYSSELNVNALLLGDSALYLCASSLVINTEAFFGQGTRLTVV.

The genes are TRBV27 and TRBJ2-7; 14 bases are shared with TRBD2. V lost 5 bases and J lost 4; bases outside the gene matches: 7. This CDR3 has 16 residues. The germline gives CDR1 MNHEY, CDR2 SMNVEV (reference sequence). The CDR3 DNA is TGTGCCAGCAGTCCGAACGGACTAGCGGGAGGTTACGAGCAGTACTTC. It codes for CASSPNGLAGGYEQYF.

The chain links TRBV7-3 to TRBJ2-1; D not resolved. V was trimmed by 0 bases and J by 3 bases, leaving 3 bases between them. The CDR3 consists of 13 residues. The V gene's germline CDR1 is SGHTA and CDR2 FQGTGA. CDR3 in amino acids: CASSLTIYNEQFF. The CDR3 DNA sequence: TGTGCCAGCAGCTTAACCATCTACAATGAGCAGTTCTTC.